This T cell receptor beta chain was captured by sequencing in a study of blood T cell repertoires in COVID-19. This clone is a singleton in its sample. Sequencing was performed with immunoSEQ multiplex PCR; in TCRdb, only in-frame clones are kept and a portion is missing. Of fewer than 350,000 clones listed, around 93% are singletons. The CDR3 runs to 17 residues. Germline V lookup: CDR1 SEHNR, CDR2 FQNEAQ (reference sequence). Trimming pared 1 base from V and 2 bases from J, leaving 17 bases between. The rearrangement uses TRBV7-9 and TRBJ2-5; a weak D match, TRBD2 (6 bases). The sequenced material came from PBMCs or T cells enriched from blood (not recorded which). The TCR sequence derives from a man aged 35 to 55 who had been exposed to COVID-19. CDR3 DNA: TGTGCCAGCAGCTTAGATGGCGGGGTAATACAACAAGAGACCCAGTACTTC. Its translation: CASSLDGGVIQQETQYF.